The 21 T cell receptor beta chains presented below share a single source sample, sequenced in a study of cytomegalovirus exposure and HLA in healthy donors. Researchers ran the PCR with 60 Vbeta and 13 Jbeta primers. Profiling relied on immunoSEQ multiplex PCR, and the TCRdb table lists in-frame clones only, not all of them. The data show 65,000 to 95,000 clones, around 80% seen once. Specimen: PBMCs. These receptor sequences come from a man aged 25 to 40 in good health and CMV-seronegative.

The table lists this clone with a few counts. The rearrangement uses TRBV6-1 and TRBJ2-6; D unclear. Per germline, CDR1 MNHNS and CDR2 SASEGT. V gave up 3 bases and J gave up 0 bases, with 6 bases separating them. The CDR3 spans 15 residues. The CDR3 region has the DNA TGTGCCAGCAGTGAGCGGTCCTCTGGGGCCAACGTCCTGACTTTC. Protein sequence: CASSERSSGANVLTF.

The genes are TRBV6-5 and TRBJ1-4; D gene ambiguous. Germline V gene sequence: CDR1 MNHEY, CDR2 SVGAGI. The CDR3 contains 15 residues. Trimming stripped 5 bases from V and 2 bases from J, with 12 bases between. Written as DNA, the CDR3 is TGTGCCAGCAGTACTACTGGAAGGACTAATGAAAAACTGTTTTTT. Protein product: CASSTTGRTNEKLFF.

A single count supports this clone. V gene TRBV18 combines with J gene TRBJ1-2; 7 positions agree with TRBD1. The J segment lost 2 bases and the V segment lost 5 bases, leaving 2 bases of the junction unmatched. Germline V CDR1 and CDR2: KGHSH, LQKENI. CDR3 length: 13 amino acids. The CDR3 DNA sequence: TGTGCCAGCTCAGAGGACAGGAACTATGGCTACACCTTC. Translating gives CASSEDRNYGYTF.

This sequence joins TRBV4-2 and TRBJ2-2; weak D call: TRBD1 (6 bases). The V end was cut by 2 bases, the J end by 3 bases, with 13 bases between. Germline V lookup: CDR1 LGHNA, CDR2 YNFKEQ. The CDR3 totals 16 residues. CDR3 nucleotides: TGTGCCAGCAGCCAATACCAGGGGTCAGACACCGGGGAGCTGTTTTTT. It codes for CASSQYQGSDTGELFF.

This clone was seen a few times. This sequence joins TRBV4-2 and TRBJ2-1, with 10 positions matching TRBD2. The CDR3 covers 15 residues. After removal of 5 bases from V and 4 bases from J, the junction contained 5 bases not matched to a gene. Per the germline V gene, CDR1 is LGHNA and CDR2 is YNFKEQ. The DNA for the CDR3 is TGTGCCAGCAGCTCTACTAGCGGGGATTACAATGAGCAGTTCTTC. This sequence encodes CASSSTSGDYNEQFF.

The chain recombines TRBV30 with TRBJ2-4, with 9 bases that match TRBD2. The ends lost 4 bases at V and 13 bases at J; junction bases unmatched: 14. The germline V gene has CDR1 GTSNPN and CDR2 SVGIG (reference sequence). The CDR3 has 14 amino acids. The CDR3 loop is CAWTSRGRAEKQYF. The CDR3 DNA is TGTGCCTGGACATCCCGCGGGAGGGCCGAAAAGCAGTACTTC.

The chain is built from TRBV5-1 and TRBJ2-2; D gene unclear. CDR1 is SGHRS and CDR2 is YFSETQ in the germline V gene. The CDR3 consists of 16 residues. V lost 4 bases to trimming and J lost 1 base, with 14 bases between them. CDR3 nucleotides: TGCGCCAGCAGCCCTACAGTTATTAGGAACACCGGGGAGCTGTTTTTT. This gives the protein CASSPTVIRNTGELFF.

This clone was picked up one time. J is TRBJ2-7 and V is TRBV27; D may be TRBD2 (6 bases). This CDR3 has 14 amino acids. CDR1 is MNHEY, CDR2 SMNVEV, per germline (reference sequence). V was pared by 2 bases and J by 5 bases, with 13 bases between. CDR3 DNA: TGTGCCAGCAGTTTAGCGGGACGGCAGAACGAGCAGTACTTC. It yields the protein CASSLAGRQNEQYF.

This clone showed up just once. The V and J genes are TRBV4-3 and TRBJ2-3; 7 bases are shared with TRBD2. This CDR3 contains 15 residues. The J segment lost 1 base and the V segment lost 0 bases, leaving 1 base of the junction unmatched. Germline CDR1 is LGHNA and CDR2 is YSLEER. The CDR3 DNA reads TGCGCCAGCAGCCAAGATGGACTAGGCACAGATACGCAGTATTTT. Its protein product is CASSQDGLGTDTQYF.

This chain connects TRBV28 to TRBJ2-2; possibly TRBD1 for D (6 bases). CDR1 and CDR2 (germline): MDHEN, SYDVKM. The length of the CDR3 is 16 residues. Trimming pared 3 bases from V and 6 bases from J, leaving 17 bases between. The CDR3, as DNA: TGTGCCAGCAGTTTGGGGGCGACAGCTATCTCCGGGGAGCTGTTTTTT. It is translated as CASSLGATAISGELFF. The entire variable domain, with the rest obtained from reference TRBV28 and TRBJ2-2, is as follows: DVKVTQSSRYLVKRTGEKVFLECVQDMDHENMFWYRQDPGLGLRLIYFSYDVKMKEKGDIPEGYSVSREKKERFSLILESASTNQTSMYLCASSLGATAISGELFFGEGSRLTVL.

The gene calls are TRBV4-3 and TRBJ1-2, with D tentatively TRBD1 (6 bases). Germline-derived CDR1 and CDR2 are LGHNA and YSLEER. This CDR3 comprises 15 residues. V was cut by 4 bases and J by 3 bases, with 15 bases left in between. The CDR3 DNA follows: TGCGCCAGCAGCCCTCGGTTGGGGGCGGACTATGGCTACACCTTC. The encoded protein is CASSPRLGADYGYTF.

The genes are TRBV5-6 and TRBJ2-5, with D maybe TRBD1 (5 bases). Germline V gives CDR1 SGHDT, CDR2 YYEEEE. The CDR3 covers 11 residues. Trimming left V 4 bases short and J 7 bases short, with 8 bases between. CDR3 sequence: CASSLQGTQYF. CDR3 DNA sequence: TGTGCCAGCAGCCTTCAGGGGACCCAGTACTTC.

The rearrangement joins TRBV6-4 to TRBJ2-1; D possibly corresponds to TRBD1 (6 bases). V dropped 2 bases and J dropped 3 bases, with 8 bases sitting between them. Germline V gene sequence: CDR1 MRHNA, CDR2 SNTAGT. CDR3 length equals 14 residues. The CDR3 loop reads CASSDGGDYNEQFF. CDR3 sequence (DNA): TGTGCCAGCAGTGACGGGGGCGACTACAATGAGCAGTTCTTC.

The V gene is TRBV7-9, the J gene TRBJ2-1, with D possibly TRBD2 on 6 matching bases. Germline-derived CDR1 and CDR2 are SEHNR and FQNEAQ (reference sequence). The CDR3 loop spans 18 amino acids. CDR3 amino acids: CSTTLGAYRDSVYNEQFF. The CDR3 bases are TGTTCCACTACCCTCGGTGCCTACCGGGACTCGGTTTACAATGAGCAGTTCTTC.

The V gene is TRBV27, the J gene TRBJ2-1; D remains ambiguous. The CDR3 has 14 residues. CDR1 MNHEY and CDR2 SMNVEV come from the germline V gene (reference sequence). Trimming cost V 3 bases and J 9 bases, with 15 bases left between them. CDR3 sequence reads: CASSFDSLGFEQFF. The CDR3 coding sequence is TGTGCCAGCAGTTTTGACTCTCTCGGATTTGAGCAGTTCTTC.

This chain joins TRBV7-2 and TRBJ2-7, with 9 nucleotides matching TRBD1. Germline loops: CDR1 SGHTA, CDR2 FQGNSA. This CDR3 has 15 residues. The V gene end was trimmed by 2 bases and the J gene end by 2 bases; junction bases not matched to a gene: 4. The CDR3 nucleotides read TGTGCCAGCAGCTTAACCGGGACAGGGACCTACGAGCAGTACTTC. It codes for CASSLTGTGTYEQYF.

The chain uses TRBV7-8 and TRBJ2-6; D gene ambiguous. V lost 2 bases and J lost 0, with 11 bases in between. CDR1 is SGHVS and CDR2 is FQNEAQ in the germline V gene. CDR3 length: 17 residues. The CDR3 coding sequence is TGTGCCAGCAGCTTATTACAGTTGAGCTCTGGGGCCAACGTCCTGACTTTC. It codes for CASSLLQLSSGANVLTF. Full variable domain (remainder filled in from reference TRBV7-8 and TRBJ2-6): GAGVSQSPRYKVAKRGQDVALRCDPISGHVSLFWYQQALGQGPEFLTYFQNEAQLDKSGLPSDRFFAERPEGSVSTLKIQRTQQEDSAVYLCASSLLQLSSGANVLTFGAGSRLTVL.

V usage is TRBV7-2 and J usage is TRBJ2-7; perhaps TRBD1 as D (6 bases). Trimming stripped 0 bases from V and 0 bases from J, with 6 bases between. The CDR3 is 14 amino acids. Germline V gene data show CDR1 as SGHTA and CDR2 as FQGNSA. The CDR3 spells CASSLATGSYEQYF. The CDR3 DNA reads TGTGCCAGCAGCTTAGCGACAGGCTCCTACGAGCAGTACTTC.

This chain links TRBV19 with TRBJ1-5, with D tentatively TRBD1 (5 bases). V lost 10 bases and J lost 1, with 26 bases in between. CDR1 and CDR2 (germline): LNHDA, SQIVND (reference sequence). The CDR3 runs to 18 residues. CDR3 DNA sequence: TGTGCCACACGGCCGGGGGTTGATCTAAGGGAGAGCAATCAGCCCCAGCATTTT. Protein product: CATRPGVDLRESNQPQHF.

This clone has a handful of counts. The chain recombines TRBV5-6 with TRBJ1-2; 9 bases are a match to TRBD1. With V trimmed by 1 base and J by 14 bases, 12 bases remained unmatched. Germline V gives CDR1 SGHDT, CDR2 YYEEEE. The CDR3 has 14 residues. The CDR3 sequence: CASSLLGTGRTYTF. The CDR3 region has the DNA TGTGCCAGCAGCTTGCTGGGGACAGGGAGGACGTATACCTTC.

This clone has a handful of counts. The V and J genes are TRBV19 and TRBJ1-1, with TRBD1 matching over 8 bases. The CDR3 has 15 residues. Germline V lookup: CDR1 LNHDA, CDR2 SQIVND (reference sequence). V lost 6 bases to trimming and J lost 0 bases; unmatched junction nucleotides: 6. CDR3 in amino acids: CASRRQGSMNTEAFF. The DNA for the CDR3 is TGTGCCAGTAGAAGACAGGGGTCTATGAACACTGAAGCTTTCTTT.